This T cell receptor beta chain was sequenced during a study of cytomegalovirus exposure and HLA in healthy donors. General study points: Most of the CMV-associated TCR beta chains (in a later analysis) appeared to be HLA-restricted. There were reportedly fewer N-insertions in an Asian-associated ancestry cluster than the roughly 700-donor mean, in a later analysis. About 87% or about 30% of the time was how often most TCR beta V segments were productive, according to an earlier analysis.

Germline loops: CDR1 MDHEN, CDR2 SYDVKM. The CDR3 loop spans 16 amino acids. The V gene lost 4 bases and the J gene lost 1 base, with 14 bases spanning the gap. The sample holds one count of this clone. Its antigen is unknown. Use of 60 Vbeta and 13 Jbeta primers characterized the PCR. The assay was immunoSEQ multiplex PCR, and TCRdb's table has in-frame clones only and misses some. The sample includes under 150,000 clones, 83% of them seen just once. Donors were nominally healthy when sampled, though unrecorded immune exposures were likely. The source of this sequence is a girl aged 2 to 9 in good health and CMV-seronegative. Sequences were obtained from PBMCs. V gene TRBV28 combines with J gene TRBJ1-5; a possible D gene is TRBD1 (5 bases). The CDR3 DNA sequence: TGTGCCAGCAGTTGGGGGACTTTGGGGAGCAATCAGCCCCAGCATTTT. It translates to CASSWGTLGSNQPQHF. Using reference TRBV28 and TRBJ1-5 for the parts outside the CDR3, the full variable domain is DVKVTQSSRYLVKRTGEKVFLECVQDMDHENMFWYRQDPGLGLRLIYFSYDVKMKEKGDIPEGYSVSREKKERFSLILESASTNQTSMYLCASSWGTLGSNQPQHFGDGTRLSIL.